These 17 T cell receptor beta chains were sequenced from one sample in a study of molecular identifiers for immune sequencing clone quantification. One entry per CDR3 protein results from TCRdb running MiXCR on the PCR reads. The table has some 580,000 distinct CDR3 sequences, less than 30% seen once. The sequencing sample was made of naive CD8+ T cells from blood, with Jurkat cell RNA spiked in. Subset given: FACS-sorted CD8+CD4-CCR7+CD45RA+ naive T cells. The receptors here all came from a human donor in good health. Some libraries in this study had Jurkat cell RNA spiked in.

The rearrangement joins TRBV5-6 to TRBJ2-2; TRBD2 agrees at 7 bases. The germline V gene has CDR1 SGHDT and CDR2 YYEEEE. The CDR3 sequence is 19 residues long. Unmatched junction bases numbered 12, after V lost 1 base and J lost 0 bases. CDR3 bases: TGTGCCAGCAGCTTGATCTTTGGTAGCGGGCAAACGAACACCGGGGAGCTGTTTTTT. This encodes CASSLIFGSGQTNTGELFF. The whole variable domain, remainder taken from reference TRBV5-6 and TRBJ2-2, is DAGVTQSPTHLIKTRGQQVTLRCSPKSGHDTVSWYQQALGQGPQFIFQYYEEEERQRGNFPDRFSGHQFPNYSSELNVNALLLGDSALYLCASSLIFGSGQTNTGELFFGEGSRLTVL.

J is TRBJ2-7 and V is TRBV20-1; TRBD1 matches at 9 bases. The CDR3 length is 15 residues. V lost 0 bases, J lost 4 bases, and 7 bases stayed unmatched. In germline, CDR1 is DFQATT, CDR2 SNEGSKA (reference sequence). CDR3 residues: CSARDGGTGSYEQYF. The CDR3 bases are TGCAGTGCTAGAGATGGGGGGACAGGGTCATACGAGCAGTACTTC.

This clonotype was observed a few times. The gene calls are TRBV9 and TRBJ1-3; D may be TRBD1 (5 bases). The CDR3 extends over 15 amino acids. The germline V gene has CDR1 SGDLS and CDR2 YYNGEE. Trimming cost V 0 bases and J 2 bases, with 9 bases left between them. The DNA of the CDR3 is TGTGCCAGCAGCGTAGACAGGTCCACTGGAAACACCATATATTTT. It codes for CASSVDRSTGNTIYF. The full variable domain, rest sourced from reference TRBV9 and TRBJ1-3, is DSGVTQTPKHLITATGQRVTLRCSPRSGDLSVYWYQQSLDQGLQFLIQYYNGEERAKGNILERFSAQQFPDLHSELNLSSLELGDSALYFCASSVDRSTGNTIYFGEGSWLTVV.

In this sample, this clonotype turned up a few times. The gene calls are TRBV24-1 and TRBJ2-6; D is possibly TRBD1 or TRBD2 (5 bases each). The V end lost 12 bases, the J end lost 0 bases, and 11 bases lay between the germline ends. Germline CDR1 KGHDR, CDR2 SFDVKD. The CDR3 is 14 amino acids. The CDR3 protein is CASGPRSGANVLTF. CDR3 DNA: TGTGCCTCGGGACCTCGCTCTGGGGCCAACGTCCTGACTTTC.

This clonotype was detected a few times. This chain joins TRBV20-1 and TRBJ1-5, with 8 bases fitting TRBD1. Trimming cost V 2 bases and J 0 bases; bases outside gene matches: 9. Germline-derived CDR1 and CDR2 are DFQATT and SNEGSKA (reference sequence). This CDR3 spans 17 amino acids. CDR3 in amino acids: CSARLGQELYSNQPQHF. CDR3 nucleotides: TGCAGTGCTAGATTGGGACAGGAGTTGTATAGCAATCAGCCCCAGCATTTT.

This clonotype has only a few counts. The CDR3 DNA reads TGTGCCAGCGAAGGGACTAGCGGGCTACATAACACCGGGGAGCTGTTTTTT. Translation: CASEGTSGLHNTGELFF. The chain has TRBV28 and TRBJ2-2; 12 positions agree with TRBD2. This CDR3 region has 17 residues. J gave up 2 bases and V 8 bases, and 9 bases lay outside the gene matches. Germline V gene data show CDR1 as MDHEN and CDR2 as SYDVKM.

In the case of this clonotype: A much larger clone differs from this one at a single base, so this may be a read error. The chain carries TRBV27 and TRBJ2-3; D remains unclear. V lost 2 bases and J 8 bases, leaving 8 bases between the germline ends. Germline CDR1 MNHEY, CDR2 SMNVEV (reference sequence). CDR3 length: 12 amino acids. CDR3 DNA sequence: TGTGCCAGCAGTTTAACCGCAGCTACGCAGTATTTT. It codes for CASSLTAATQYF.

The sample holds a few counts of this clonotype. The genes are TRBV7-6 and TRBJ1-5, with D hard to call. This CDR3 is built from 12 residues. The germline V gene encodes CDR1 SGHVS and CDR2 FNYEAQ. With 10 bases removed from V and 2 bases from J, the gap between germline ends came to 9 bases. DNA of the CDR3: TGTGCCACTGGTGTCGGCAATCAGCCCCAGCATTTT. It encodes CATGVGNQPQHF.

Comments on this clonotype: A read error is possible here, since a much larger clone lies one base away. This chain joins TRBV20-1 and TRBJ2-7; a weak D match, TRBD2 (6 bases). CDR3 length: 13 residues. CDR1 and CDR2 (germline): DFQATT, SNEGSKA (reference sequence). The CDR3 region has the DNA TGCAGCCCTAGAGGACTACCGAACTGCGAGCAGTACTTC. Protein: CSPRGLPNCEQYF.

This clonotype occurred once. A much larger clone is a single base away; this may be a read error. This chain joins TRBV19 and TRBJ1-2; D unresolved. The CDR3 runs 11 residues. Per the germline V gene, CDR1 is LNHDA and CDR2 is SQIVND (reference sequence). The CDR3 protein is CAGSIELDYTF. Written as DNA, the CDR3 is TGTGCCGGTAGTATAGAATTGGACTACACCTTC.

Of note for this clonotype: One base away lies a much larger clone, so this may be a sequencing read error. The J gene is TRBJ1-6, the V gene TRBV7-6, with D unresolved. Germline V CDR1 and CDR2: SGHVS, FNYEAQ. This CDR3 region has 14 residues. V gave up 6 bases and J gave up 8 bases, with 14 bases separating them. DNA of the CDR3: TGTGCCAGCAGTCCACCCGATGGGGATTCACCCCTCCACTTT. It specifies CASSPPDGDSPLHF. Drawing the rest from reference TRBV7-6 and TRBJ1-6, the complete variable domain is GAGVSQSPRYKVTKRGQDVALRCDPISGHVSLYWYRQALGQGPEFLTYFNYEAQQDKSGLPNDRFSAERPEGSISTLTIQRTEQRDSAMYRCASSPPDGDSPLHFGNGTRLTVT.

To note about this clonotype: Just one base apart from a much larger clone, this may be a read error. The J gene is TRBJ2-6, the V gene TRBV19, with 9 bases aligning to TRBD1. Germline V lookup: CDR1 LNHDA, CDR2 SQIVND (reference sequence). CDR3 length equals 16 residues. For the CDR3, the DNA is TGTGCCGGTAGATTGACAGGGGGCTCTGGGGCCAACGTCCTGACTTTC. Its translation: CAGRLTGGSGANVLTF.

This clonotype was seen a single time. A read error may be the cause here, since a much bigger clone is one base away. The V gene is TRBV4-3, the J gene TRBJ1-1, with a weak D call TRBD1 (5 bases). The germline V gene has CDR1 LGHNA and CDR2 YSLEER. Trimming removed 0 bases from V and 1 base from J, with 9 bases in between. The CDR3 extends over 15 amino acids. The CDR3 DNA follows: TGCGCCAGCAGCCAAGATGACAGCTCGAACACTGAAGCTTTCTTT. Translation: CASSQDDSSNTEAFF.

J is TRBJ2-2 and V is TRBV9, with 8 positions matching TRBD2. The CDR3 contains 15 residues. Germline values: CDR1 SGDLS, CDR2 YYNGEE. Trimming took 4 bases from V and 4 from J; bases not matched to a gene: 6. CDR3 loop: CASSPEGLGTGELFF. Here the CDR3 DNA reads TGTGCCAGCAGCCCCGAGGGACTAGGCACCGGGGAGCTGTTTTTT. The full variable domain, in which reference TRBV9 and TRBJ2-2 provide the parts outside the CDR3, is DSGVTQTPKHLITATGQRVTLRCSPRSGDLSVYWYQQSLDQGLQFLIQYYNGEERAKGNILERFSAQQFPDLHSELNLSSLELGDSALYFCASSPEGLGTGELFFGEGSRLTVL.

This clonotype was counted between two and nine times. This chain joins TRBV12-3 or TRBV12-4 and TRBJ1-4, with 10 bases lining up with TRBD1. Trimming at V came to 1 base and at J to 8 bases, leaving 7 bases not matched to a gene. The CDR3 length is 16 residues. CDR3 DNA: TGTGCCAGCAGTTTAGTGGGGACAGGGGAAGAGGAAAAACTGTTTTTT. The encoded protein is CASSLVGTGEEEKLFF.

This clonotype occurred many times. The chain uses TRBV7-9 and TRBJ2-3; perhaps TRBD2 as D (6 bases). V shed 5 bases and J shed 0 bases, with 15 bases lying between them. Germline CDR1 is SEHNR and CDR2 is FQNEAQ (reference sequence). This CDR3 is built from 16 residues. For the CDR3, the DNA is TGTGCCAGCAGCGGAAATAGCGGCACTAGCACAGATACGCAGTATTTT. Amino acids: CASSGNSGTSTDTQYF. Looking up the rest from reference TRBV7-9 and TRBJ2-3 gives the full variable domain: DTGVSQNPRHKITKRGQNVTFRCDPISEHNRLYWYRQTLGQGPEFLTYFQNEAQLEKSRLLSDRFSAERPKGSFSTLEIQRTEQGDSAMYLCASSGNSGTSTDTQYFGPGTRLTVL.

This clonotype was counted a few times. Since a much larger clone is just one base distant, this may be a read error. This chain joins TRBV5-1 and TRBJ2-5, with D perhaps TRBD1 or TRBD2 (5 bases each). Germline V gives CDR1 SGHRS, CDR2 YFSETQ. The CDR3 is made up of 14 amino acids. CDR3 sequence reads: CASSFRDGQEPQYF. The CDR3 DNA follows: TGCGCCAGCAGCTTCCGGGACGGGCAAGAGCCCCAGTACTTC.